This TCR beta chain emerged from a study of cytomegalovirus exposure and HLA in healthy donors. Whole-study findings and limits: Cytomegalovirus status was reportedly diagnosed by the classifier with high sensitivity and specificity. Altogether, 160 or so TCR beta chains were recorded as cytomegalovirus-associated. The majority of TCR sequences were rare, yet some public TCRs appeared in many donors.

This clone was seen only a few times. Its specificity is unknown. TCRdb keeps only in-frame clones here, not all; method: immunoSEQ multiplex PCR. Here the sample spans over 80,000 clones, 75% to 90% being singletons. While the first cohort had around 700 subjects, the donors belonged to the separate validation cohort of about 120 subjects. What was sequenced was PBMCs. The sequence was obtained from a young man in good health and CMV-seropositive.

CDR3 sequence: CASSEVAGKSNQPQHF. The CDR3 coding sequence is TGTGCCAGCAGTGAAGTGGCAGGAAAAAGCAATCAGCCCCAGCATTTT. This chain links TRBV6-1 with TRBJ1-5, with D uncertain. Trimming stripped 1 base from V and 1 base from J, with 11 bases between. This CDR3 is built from 16 residues. Germline-derived CDR1 and CDR2 are MNHNS and SASEGT.